This T cell receptor (beta chain) emerged from a study of CD8 T cells in Susac syndrome (dated by TCRdb to between 2017 and 2020). Broadly, across the study: Whether CD8+ T cell activation and differentiation in Susac syndrome was antigen driven was tested using repertoire sequencing. The clonality of the CD8+ T cell repertoire was compared across 12 healthy donors, some 14 Susac syndrome patients and under 18 multiple sclerosis patients.

On the study overall, not on this receptor specifically: The study acknowledged that relatively few individuals were included in the TCR sequencing and HLA analysis.

Peripheral blood CD8+ and CD4+ T cells from healthy donors, Susac syndrome patients and multiple sclerosis patients were profiled by high-throughput TCR beta sequencing. Healthy donors were included as age- and sex-matched controls. Bulk CD8+ and CD4+ T cells were purified magnetically by negative isolation, whereas CD8+ TEMRA cells were enriched by FACS. Blood was collected in EDTA tubes and processed within 24 hours, with PBMCs isolated through density gradient centrifugation. PBMCs intended for TCR sequencing were cryopreserved in liquid nitrogen and thawed later in a water bath at 37 degrees C. The sorted or isolated CD4+, CD8+ and CD8+ TEMRA cells had a purity of 90% or higher. Notes on this clonotype: Its recognized antigen is unknown. No quality values exist for individual bases; no much larger clone is one base distant.

RNA was extracted using the RNeasy kit, and about 0.45 to 1 ug of the RNA was reverse transcribed with random hexamers. The immunoSEQ multiplex PCR assay, covering 54 Vbeta and 13 Jbeta segments, was used to amplify TCR beta CDR3 regions. To correct PCR amplification bias, a synthetic template baseline was used for both primer optimization and computational correction. Processing in the source paper ran as follows. Reads were assigned to V, D and J genes according to IMGT and analyzed in immunoSEQ Analyzer, with only productive sequences retained. To calculate clonality, Shannon entropy was normalized by log2 of the number of productive unique sequences and then subtracted from one. Public and private clones were assessed among the 100 most prevalent clones of each patient and control. Clones were defined as Susac-specific when absent from the healthy and MS cohorts, from roughly 1,100 published viral clones and from other ImmuneACCESS disease sequences. TCRdb ran its own pipeline on the public reads, namely fastp trimming at Q25 and MiXCR clone calling, and kept in-frame beta chains. Each CDR3 protein appears once, grouped with its most common genes and DNA. TCRdb assigned the V and J calls; the authors' analysis was not used. The sample has around 150,000 distinct CDR3 sequences on record, approximately 95% of them singletons. 0.27% of the sample is held by the ten biggest clonotypes.

The clonotype comes from a human donor in good health. Sequenced input: CD8+ T cells from PBMCs.

CDR3 loop: CASSQDRLAGIAYEQYF. The nucleotide sequence is TGTGCCAGCAGCCAAGATCGGCTAGCGGGCATTGCCTACGAGCAGTACTTC. The rearrangement combines TRBV14 with TRBJ2-7, with 8 bases aligning to TRBD2. CDR1 and CDR2 are read off the germline V gene as SGHDN and FVKESK. CDR3 length: 17 amino acids, cysteine to phenylalanine. Only the CDR3 portion is preserved as DNA: 51 bases, with reading frame beginning at the first base. Trimming leaves V shorter by 0 bases and J shorter by 2 bases, with the junction holding 9 bases beyond the gene matches.